Each of the 32 T cell receptor beta chains below was sequenced from the same sample in a study of T-cell memory formation after mild COVID-19. TCRdb fed the 5' RACE reads into MiXCR, producing one record per CDR3 protein. The sample shows hundreds of thousands of distinct CDR3 sequences, around a fifth of them seen only once. Sequencing was done on a sample of PBMCs or a T cell subset sorted from them (not recorded which). These receptors were collected from a man in his late teens or twenties who had mild COVID-19 (a few samples of this study predate the infection). Cell type and time point are not known.

There are a few counts of this clonotype. The rearrangement uses TRBV4-3 and TRBJ1-6; no reliable D call. Germline CDR1 LGHNA, CDR2 YSLEER. Trimming took off 6 bases at V and 0 bases at J, with 9 bases between the two ends. The CDR3 has 15 residues. CDR3 region: CASSPSLSYNSPLHF. Written as DNA, the CDR3 is TGCGCCAGCAGTCCCAGTCTCTCCTATAATTCACCCCTCCACTTT.

The rearrangement joins TRBV2 to TRBJ1-1; no firm D call. With 7 bases removed from V and 11 bases from J, the gap between germline ends came to 20 bases. Germline V CDR1 and CDR2: SNHLY, FYNNEI. The CDR3 is 13 amino acids. CDR3 protein: CASTLAGVGSAFF. In nucleotides, the CDR3 is TGTGCCAGCACCCTAGCGGGTGTGGGTTCCGCTTTCTTT. Looking up the rest from reference TRBV2 and TRBJ1-1 gives the full variable domain: EPEVTQTPSHQVTQMGQEVILRCVPISNHLYFYWYRQILGQKVEFLVSFYNNEISEKSEIFDDQFSVERPDGSNFTLKIRSTKLEDSAMYFCASTLAGVGSAFFGQGTRLTVV.

By share of the sample, this clonotype is medium-sized (0.01 to 0.1%). The chain combines TRBV4-1 with TRBJ1-5; D gene uncertain. The CDR3 is made up of 16 amino acids. Trimming cost V 0 bases and J 3 bases, with 12 bases left between them. The germline V gene has CDR1 MGHRA and CDR2 YSYEKL. The CDR3 region has the DNA TGCGCCAGCAGCCAAGATCACGGGAACCTCAATCAGCCCCAGCATTTT. It specifies CASSQDHGNLNQPQHF.

This clonotype has only a few counts. This chain uses TRBV18 with TRBJ1-1; 7 bases are shared with TRBD1. Germline V gives CDR1 KGHSH, CDR2 LQKENI. The CDR3 loop spans 14 amino acids. Trimming took 4 bases from V and 6 from J; bases not matched to a gene: 8. The CDR3 is CASSLQGVGAEAFF. CDR3 bases: TGTGCCAGCTCACTCCAGGGGGTAGGCGCTGAAGCTTTCTTT.

CDR3 bases: TGTGCCACCTCCAGGGGGGCCTCTGGGGCCAACGTCCTGACTTTC. Protein: CATSRGASGANVLTF. V is TRBV10-3 and J is TRBJ2-6; tentatively, D is TRBD1 (7 bases). Per germline, CDR1 ENHRY and CDR2 SYGVKD. Trimming pared 10 bases from V and 0 bases from J, leaving 13 bases between. The CDR3 runs 15 residues.

In its sample, this clonotype was seen a few times. The rearrangement joins TRBV12-3 or TRBV12-4 to TRBJ2-1, with a weak D call TRBD2 (6 bases). The CDR3 has 14 amino acids. Trimming took 7 bases from V and 2 from J, leaving 12 bases between them. The CDR3 region is CASTSGLPYNEQFF. The DNA for the CDR3 is TGTGCCAGCACCTCGGGACTTCCCTACAATGAGCAGTTCTTC.

The chain joins TRBV6-2 or TRBV6-3 to TRBJ2-6, with D unclear. V was pared by 6 bases and J by 2 bases, with 17 bases between. This CDR3 comprises 17 residues. Per germline, CDR1 MNHEY and CDR2 SVGEGT. CDR3 sequence reads: CASRRARGTAGANVLTF. The CDR3 DNA sequence: TGTGCCAGCAGAAGGGCCCGAGGAACGGCTGGGGCCAACGTCCTGACTTTC.

CDR3 protein: CASSSRSWGVGDGYTF. The CDR3 DNA reads as TGTGCCAGCAGTTCACGGTCTTGGGGAGTTGGAGATGGCTACACCTTC. The chain is built from TRBV6-5 and TRBJ1-2, with unresolved D. This CDR3 has 16 residues. Between the trimmed V and J ends, which lost 4 bases and 6 bases, there was a span of 21 bases. Germline V gene lookup returns CDR1 MNHEY and CDR2 SVGAGI.

There are many counts of this clonotype. The CDR3 DNA reads as TGCGCCAGCAGCTTGGCCGCCGTGCCGGGAGAGACCCAGTACTTC. It encodes CASSLAAVPGETQYF. J is TRBJ2-5 and V is TRBV5-1; D remains ambiguous. CDR3 length equals 15 residues. Trimming removed 0 bases from V and 4 bases from J, with 13 bases in between. Germline V CDR1 and CDR2: SGHRS, YFSETQ. Looking up the rest from reference TRBV5-1 and TRBJ2-5 gives the full variable domain: KAGVTQTPRYLIKTRGQQVTLSCSPISGHRSVSWYQQTPGQGLQFLFEYFSETQRNKGNFPGRFSGRQFSNSRSEMNVSTLELGDSALYLCASSLAAVPGETQYFGPGTRLLVL.

The table lists this clonotype with a few counts. This sequence joins TRBV5-1 and TRBJ2-1; perhaps TRBD2 as D (7 bases). Germline V gives CDR1 SGHRS, CDR2 YFSETQ. V dropped 0 bases and J dropped 6 bases, with 13 bases sitting between them. This CDR3 has 15 residues. DNA for the CDR3: TGCGCCAGCAGCTTGGCTCCGGGGGGCCTCAATGAGCAGTTCTTC. This gives the protein CASSLAPGGLNEQFF.

The chain employs TRBV14 and TRBJ1-6; 9 nucleotides match TRBD1. The CDR3 covers 16 residues. Germline CDR1 and CDR2: SGHDN and FVKESK. The trim removed 6 bases at V and 5 bases at J, leaving 8 bases unmatched. DNA of the CDR3: TGTGCCAGCAGGCAACAGGGGGCCAACCATAATTCACCCCTCCACTTT. Its translation is CASRQQGANHNSPLHF.

V and J are TRBV7-9 and TRBJ2-7, with 7 bases that match TRBD2. With V trimmed by 5 bases and J by 6 bases, 10 bases remained unmatched. The CDR3 is 14 amino acids. Germline lookup yields CDR1 SEHNR and CDR2 FQNEAQ (reference sequence). For the CDR3, the DNA is TGTGCCAGCAGCGACCCAGCGGGACTCGGCGAGCAGTACTTC. Translated: CASSDPAGLGEQYF.

The chain joins TRBV4-2 to TRBJ1-6; 8 bases fit TRBD1. The CDR3 contains 19 residues. V lost 0 bases to trimming and J lost 10 bases; unmatched junction nucleotides: 17. Germline V CDR1 and CDR2: LGHNA, YNFKEQ. This chain's CDR3 is CASSQDEAPPGGEISPLHF. CDR3 nucleotide sequence: TGTGCCAGCAGCCAAGATGAGGCCCCCCCAGGGGGCGAAATCTCACCCCTCCACTTT.

The table lists this clonotype with many counts. The CDR3 spells CASSGGQGAGDTQYF. The CDR3 DNA reads TGCGCCAGCAGCGGGGGACAGGGGGCCGGAGATACGCAGTATTTT. V usage is TRBV5-1 and J usage is TRBJ2-3; 12 bases align to TRBD1. V trimming: 4 bases; J trimming: 5 bases; junction bases outside the gene matches: 5. The CDR3 is 15 residues long. From germline, CDR1 is SGHRS and CDR2 YFSETQ.

The chain joins TRBV11-2 to TRBJ2-7; D is possibly TRBD2 (6 bases). V lost 8 bases, J lost 4 bases, and 12 bases lay in between. This CDR3 region has 12 residues. Germline V CDR1 and CDR2: SGHAT, FQNNGV. CDR3 loop: CASGRDLYEQYV. As DNA, the CDR3 is TGTGCCAGCGGGCGGGACCTTTACGAGCAGTACGTC.

This chain uses TRBV5-5 with TRBJ2-1; 9 nucleotides agree with TRBD1. The CDR3 is 16 residues long. CDR1 SGHKS and CDR2 YYEKEE come from the germline V gene (reference sequence). V gave up 3 bases and J gave up 7 bases; unmatched junction bases: 11. The CDR3 nucleotides read TGTGCCAGCAGCTCCAGACAGGGGGTTAATGTGAATGAGCAGTTCTTC. It yields the protein CASSSRQGVNVNEQFF.

As concerns this clonotype: One junction end does not reproduce the germline sequence, and a read error may be involved. The chain couples TRBV7-7 to TRBJ2-1; 7 bases align to TRBD1. The germline V gene encodes CDR1 SSHAT and CDR2 FNYEAQ (reference sequence). The CDR3 extends over 13 amino acids. This CDR3 reads CASSFTGAHEQFF. The CDR3 region has the DNA TGTGCTAGCAGCTTTACAGGGGCCCATGAGCAGTTCTTC.

The sample holds a few counts of this clonotype. The V and J genes are TRBV12-3 or TRBV12-4 and TRBJ2-5, with 12 nucleotides matching TRBD2. This CDR3 is built from 15 residues. Trimming removed 7 bases from V and 1 base from J; junction bases left unmatched: 4. The DNA of the CDR3 is TGTGCCAGCACCACTAGCGGGGGGTCCCAAGAGACCCAGTACTTC. This gives the protein CASTTSGGSQETQYF.

This clonotype appeared a few times. The chain recombines TRBV7-9 with TRBJ2-5, with D possibly TRBD2 on 6 matching bases. CDR3 length: 14 residues. Germline V gene data show CDR1 as SEHNR and CDR2 as FQNEAQ (reference sequence). Deletions cut 3 bases from V and 1 base from J, with 9 bases between. CDR3 in DNA: TGTGCCAGCAGCTTTGGGGACTTCCAAGAGACCCAGTACTTC. Translated: CASSFGDFQETQYF.

J is TRBJ1-5 and V is TRBV24-1; the D gene is possibly TRBD1 (6 bases). Trimming pared 4 bases from V and 8 bases from J, leaving 14 bases between. Germline values: CDR1 KGHDR, CDR2 SFDVKD. This CDR3 comprises 14 residues. The CDR3 DNA reads TGTGCCACCAGTGACGGGACACTGAATAAGCCCCAGCATTTT. The encoded protein is CATSDGTLNKPQHF.

The V and J genes are TRBV7-2 and TRBJ2-1, with D unresolved. This CDR3 comprises 13 residues. Looked up from germline, CDR1 is SGHTA and CDR2 is FQGNSA. V lost 3 bases and J 4 bases, leaving 7 bases between the germline ends. The CDR3 DNA sequence: TGTGCCAGCAGCTTTACGGAGTACAATGAGCAGTTCTTC. Its translation is CASSFTEYNEQFF.

The gene calls are TRBV5-1 and TRBJ2-2; weak D call: TRBD2 (6 bases). V was shortened by 4 bases and J by 3 bases, with 10 bases between the two germline ends. CDR1 and CDR2 (germline): SGHRS, YFSETQ. There are 14 residues in the CDR3. The CDR3 sequence: CASSRGEYTGELFF. As DNA, the CDR3 is TGCGCCAGCAGCCGCGGGGAGTACACCGGGGAGCTGTTTTTT.

This clonotype was detected only a few times. V is TRBV3-1 and J is TRBJ2-1; D perhaps matches TRBD2 (5 bases). With 4 bases removed from V and 5 bases from J, the gap between germline ends came to 15 bases. Germline CDR1 and CDR2: LGHDT and YNNKEL (reference sequence). The CDR3 has 15 amino acids. The CDR3 nucleotides are TGTGCCAGCAGCCTAGAGGCTAGCTATAACAATGAGCAGTTCTTC. Its translation: CASSLEASYNNEQFF.

This clonotype was counted a few times. The J gene is TRBJ2-2, the V gene TRBV12-3 or TRBV12-4; D possibly corresponds to TRBD2 (6 bases). The CDR3 length is 15 residues. V lost 7 bases and J 2 bases, leaving 14 bases between the germline ends. CDR3: CASKLGGSNTGELFF. The CDR3 nucleotides are TGTGCCAGCAAGTTGGGGGGTTCTAACACCGGGGAGCTGTTTTTT.

This clonotype was counted only a few times. CDR3 nucleotides: TGCGCCAGCAGCCCTACGGGGGGGATTGTCACTGAAGCTTTCTTT. Protein: CASSPTGGIVTEAFF. The chain carries TRBV5-1 and TRBJ1-1; possibly TRBD1 for D (5 bases). The CDR3 contains 15 residues. CDR1 and CDR2 (germline): SGHRS, YFSETQ. V was cut by 4 bases and J by 4 bases, with 17 bases left in between.

The chain combines TRBV7-2 with TRBJ2-4; 14 bases map to TRBD2. The CDR3 spans 15 residues. Germline assignment: CDR1 SGHTA and CDR2 FQGNSA. The V and J ends lost 5 bases and 6 bases, in that order; junction bases with no gene match: 3. CDR3 protein: CASSLGLAGANIQYF. The CDR3 nucleotides read TGTGCCAGCAGCCTGGGACTAGCGGGGGCAAACATTCAGTACTTC.

This chain uses TRBV7-9 with TRBJ2-1; 7 nucleotides agree with TRBD1. V dropped 5 bases and J dropped 8; count of bases not matched to a gene: 9. This CDR3 comprises 14 residues. Germline CDR1 is SEHNR and CDR2 is FQNEAQ (reference sequence). DNA for the CDR3: TGTGCCAGCAGCCTCCGGGACAGAAACTATGAGCAGTTCTTC. As protein: CASSLRDRNYEQFF.

In its sample, this clonotype was seen a few times. The V call is TRBV7-2, the J call TRBJ2-1; either TRBD1 or TRBD2 may supply D (6 bases each). V was shortened by 4 bases and J by 8 bases, with 15 bases between the two germline ends. CDR3 length equals 14 residues. CDR1 is SGHTA and CDR2 is FQGNSA in the germline V gene. The CDR3: CASSWRGALDEQFF. DNA of the CDR3: TGTGCCAGCAGCTGGAGGGGGGCCTTGGATGAGCAGTTCTTC.

The chain is built from TRBV5-6 and TRBJ1-6, with D uncertain. Germline-derived CDR1 and CDR2 are SGHDT and YYEEEE. V was clipped by 4 bases and J by 7 bases, with 9 bases between them. The CDR3 sequence is 13 residues long. CDR3 loop: CASSLNGNSPLHF. CDR3 bases: TGTGCCAGCAGCCTGAACGGGAATTCACCCCTCCACTTT.

This clonotype has more than one count but fewer than ten. The chain uses TRBV7-9 and TRBJ1-2, with D unresolved. The CDR3 runs to 14 residues. Germline values: CDR1 SEHNR, CDR2 FQNEAQ (reference sequence). Trimming took 4 bases from V and 4 from J, leaving 13 bases between them. DNA of the CDR3: TGTGCCAGCAGCTCCCTGGACGGACGCTATGGCTACACCTTC. This translates into CASSSLDGRYGYTF.

The gene calls are TRBV9 and TRBJ2-1, with no clear D. Germline-derived CDR1 and CDR2 are SGDLS and YYNGEE. V was clipped by 3 bases and J by 6 bases, with 13 bases between them. CDR3 size: 14 residues. The CDR3 DNA reads TGTGCCAGCAGCGAAGGCCTCGCCGGCAATGAGCAGTTCTTC. Protein product: CASSEGLAGNEQFF.

A few counts support this clonotype. J is TRBJ1-1 and V is TRBV4-2; D unclear. This CDR3 has 15 amino acids. The V end lost 0 bases, the J end lost 1 base, and 9 bases lay between the germline ends. Germline V CDR1 and CDR2: LGHNA, YNFKEQ. For the CDR3, the DNA is TGTGCCAGCAGCCAAGATCTCCGGGGGAACACTGAAGCTTTCTTT. It translates to CASSQDLRGNTEAFF.